A selection of T cell receptor beta chains follows, all from one sample in a study of radiotherapy plus CTLA-4 blockade in lung cancer. The data were produced by immunoSEQ multiplex PCR, yet TCRdb's version contains in-frame clones alone and is incomplete. The sample has some 64,000 clones; 65% to 85% are singletons. Source: peripheral blood, taken from a patient treated with radiotherapy plus ipilimumab. The receptors derive from a human donor with non-small cell lung cancer whose response to radiotherapy plus ipilimumab could not be evaluated. Some clones in this sample may be carry-over from other donors' samples. The CDR3 runs from the conserved cysteine through the conserved F or W. Expanded clones are given a class, and other clones once, few, many or no size at all.

CDR3aa: CASSSLAGGSNTGELFF; j_gene: TRBJ2-2; abundance: NA; v_gene: TRBV5-1
CDR3aa: CASSLSNSGLQETQYF; j_gene: TRBJ2-5; abundance: NA; v_gene: TRBV7-9
CDR3aa: CASSQRDRSPLHF; j_gene: TRBJ1-6; abundance: NA; v_gene: TRBV27
CDR3aa: CASSLAGAGAGEQYF; j_gene: TRBJ2-7; abundance: NA; v_gene: TRBV7-9
CDR3aa: CASSAGTVYEQYF; j_gene: NA; abundance: once; v_gene: TRBV25-1
CDR3aa: CASSLAGTSGQETQYF; j_gene: TRBJ2-5; abundance: NA; v_gene: TRBV7-2
CDR3aa: CASSVGGQGGNYGYTF; j_gene: TRBJ1-2; abundance: NA; v_gene: TRBV9
CDR3aa: CASSSRQGAQNGYTF; j_gene: TRBJ1-2; abundance: once; v_gene: TRBV7-2
CDR3aa: CSAPTNTEAFF; j_gene: TRBJ1-1; abundance: NA; v_gene: TRBV20-1
CDR3aa: CASSQTRGIGNTIYF; j_gene: TRBJ1-3; abundance: many; v_gene: TRBV7-2
CDR3aa: CASSFVQGATEAFF; j_gene: TRBJ1-1; abundance: once; v_gene: TRBV5-1
CDR3aa: CASSLEGRDHGELFF; j_gene: TRBJ2-2; abundance: NA; v_gene: TRBV5-1
CDR3aa: CASSFEQGSYGYTF; j_gene: TRBJ1-2; abundance: NA; v_gene: TRBV7-2
CDR3aa: CASPPSTGRSYNSPLHF; j_gene: TRBJ1-6; abundance: few; v_gene: TRBV9
CDR3aa: CASSQGTVGSSYNSPLHF; j_gene: TRBJ1-6; abundance: few; v_gene: TRBV4-3
CDR3aa: CASSLIGGLSNYGYTF; j_gene: TRBJ1-2; abundance: NA; v_gene: TRBV28
CDR3aa: CAIPFRDKAYNEQFF; j_gene: TRBJ2-1; abundance: NA; v_gene: TRBV2
CDR3aa: CASSQSQVAGGPGTQYF; j_gene: TRBJ2-3; abundance: NA; v_gene: TRBV4-2
CDR3aa: CASSDAEAFF; j_gene: TRBJ1-1; abundance: once; v_gene: TRBV6-1
CDR3aa: CASRRTGDSGNTIYF; j_gene: TRBJ1-3; abundance: once; v_gene: TRBV6-5
CDR3aa: CASSLSPRVANEKLFF; j_gene: TRBJ1-4; abundance: few; v_gene: TRBV7-2
CDR3aa: CATSRDGYVQRERRETQYF; j_gene: TRBJ2-5; abundance: NA; v_gene: TRBV15